Listed here are 31 T cell receptor beta chains from one sample, sequenced in a study of T-cell reconstitution after alpha-beta-depleted transplantation in children. Unique molecular identifiers were built into the TCRbeta library. TCRdb analysed the PCR reads with MiXCR anew, one entry per CDR3 protein. The table lists 700,000 to 850,000 distinct CDR3 sequences, around 17% of them singletons. The sample in question was PBMCs, mostly from graft donor cells, obtained 360 days after TCRalphabeta/CD19-depleted stem cell transplant. These TCRs come from a male patient aged 10-17 years who had a stem cell transplant for acute lymphoblastic leukemia, so the T cells may come from the graft donor.

The chain is built from TRBV5-1 and TRBJ2-1; TRBD2 matches at 7 bases. The CDR3 sequence is 15 residues long. Germline assignment: CDR1 SGHRS and CDR2 YFSETQ. V lost 7 bases and J lost 7; bases outside the gene matches: 14. CDR3 in DNA: TGCGCCAGCGCGACTAGGCGCGGGAGCTTAAATGAGCAGTTCTTC. This codes for CASATRRGSLNEQFF.

This clonotype was detected only a few times. No conserved phenylalanine or tryptophan is present at the end of the CDR3, so a read error is the likely explanation. The gene calls are TRBV4-1 and TRBJ1-4; 8 bases are shared with TRBD1. CDR1 and CDR2 from the germline V gene are MGHRA and YSYEKL. V trimming: 6 bases; J trimming: 8 bases; junction bases outside the gene matches: 11. This CDR3 is built from 15 residues. CDR3 protein: CASSRNGQGGEKLFC. The CDR3 DNA reads as TGCGCCAGCAGTCGTAACGGACAGGGCGGAGAAAAACTGTTTTGT.

In this sample, this clonotype turned up a few times. The genes are TRBV7-7 and TRBJ2-5, with 8 bases matching TRBD2. V lost 0 bases, J lost 4 bases, and 10 bases stayed unmatched. The V gene's germline CDR1 is SSHAT and CDR2 FNYEAQ (reference sequence). The CDR3 runs to 17 residues. CDR3 DNA: TGTGCCAGCAGCTTAGCCGGCTCGGGAGGGCCCGGAGAGACCCAGTACTTC. Residues: CASSLAGSGGPGETQYF.

This clonotype was seen more than once but under ten times. The chain uses TRBV12-3 or TRBV12-4 and TRBJ2-4; maybe TRBD1 (6 bases). There are 17 residues in the CDR3. Trimming left V 5 bases short and J 0 bases short, with 17 bases between. This CDR3 reads CASSPQGTVLAKNIQYF. CDR3 in DNA: TGTGCCAGCAGTCCCCAGGGGACGGTTCTAGCCAAAAACATTCAGTACTTC.

This clonotype was seen only a few times. The gene calls are TRBV12-3 or TRBV12-4 and TRBJ2-1; possible D gene TRBD2, 7 bases. Between the trimmed V and J ends, which lost 7 bases and 7 bases, there was a span of 17 bases. The CDR3 runs to 14 residues. CDR3: CASTLARGGNEQFF. CDR3 DNA: TGTGCCAGCACCTTAGCGAGGGGGGGAAATGAGCAGTTCTTC.

The chain uses TRBV11-2 and TRBJ2-2, with D perhaps TRBD1 or TRBD2 (5 bases each). The CDR3 is 15 residues long. V lost 2 bases and J lost 7, with 14 bases in between. The germline CDR1 and CDR2 sequences are SGHAT and FQNNGV. The CDR3 loop reads CASSLLWGRIGELFF. CDR3 nucleotide sequence: TGTGCCAGCAGCTTACTTTGGGGACGGATCGGGGAGCTGTTTTTT.

The chain links TRBV5-1 to TRBJ1-1, with D possibly being TRBD1 (5 bases). The CDR3 has 16 residues. V was cut by 2 bases and J by 0 bases, with 14 bases left in between. CDR1 is SGHRS, CDR2 YFSETQ, per germline. For the CDR3, the DNA is TGCGCCAGCAGCTTCAGGGTCCCCTTCCTGAACACTGAAGCTTTCTTT. It is translated as CASSFRVPFLNTEAFF.

This clonotype was recorded a few times. The chain employs TRBV5-5 and TRBJ2-3, with D unclear. V lost 2 bases and J lost 7, with 14 bases in between. Looked up from germline, CDR1 is SGHKS and CDR2 is YYEKEE (reference sequence). The CDR3 runs 14 residues. CDR3 in DNA: TGTGCCAGCAGCTTTGCGTCCGTCGAACATACGCAGTATTTT. The encoded protein is CASSFASVEHTQYF. Variable domain in full (rest from reference TRBV5-5 and TRBJ2-3): DAGVTQSPTHLIKTRGQQVTLRCSPISGHKSVSWYQQVLGQGPQFIFQYYEKEERGRGNFPDRFSARQFPNYSSELNVNALLLGDSALYLCASSFASVEHTQYFGPGTRLTVL.

The CDR3 sequence: CASSLEGGLGEPQHF. The CDR3 bases are TGCGCCAGCAGCTTGGAGGGCGGATTGGGGGAGCCCCAGCATTTT. The rearrangement uses TRBV5-1 and TRBJ1-5; D may be TRBD1 (5 bases). Germline V gives CDR1 SGHRS, CDR2 YFSETQ. With 0 bases removed from V and 8 bases from J, the gap between germline ends came to 15 bases. The CDR3 is made up of 15 amino acids.

This clonotype has a handful of counts. The chain combines TRBV9 with TRBJ2-1; 13 bases fit TRBD2. The V segment lost 3 bases and the J segment 6 bases; nucleotides outside the gene matches: 9. Germline V CDR1 and CDR2: SGDLS, YYNGEE. The CDR3 covers 17 residues. CDR3 nucleotide sequence: TGTGCCAGCAGCGACCTGACTAGCGGGAGGCGTCGCAATGAGCAGTTCTTC. It is translated as CASSDLTSGRRRNEQFF.

This clonotype was found many times. V gene TRBV7-2 combines with J gene TRBJ2-3; D is tentatively TRBD1 or TRBD2 (5 bases each). This CDR3 has 16 residues. The V gene lost 5 bases and the J gene lost 2 bases, with 17 bases spanning the gap. Germline V gives CDR1 SGHTA, CDR2 FQGNSA. The CDR3 region is CASSVRDPLFTDTQYF. DNA for the CDR3: TGTGCCAGCAGCGTCCGGGACCCACTATTCACAGATACGCAGTATTTT.

Ten or more counts support this clonotype. The chain couples TRBV3-1 to TRBJ1-1, with 10 bases aligning to TRBD1. The CDR3 is made up of 14 amino acids. The V segment lost 4 bases and the J segment 6 bases; nucleotides outside the gene matches: 5. Germline lookup yields CDR1 LGHDT and CDR2 YNNKEL (reference sequence). The CDR3 reads CASSRGQGGPEAFF. CDR3 bases: TGTGCCAGCAGCCGTGGACAGGGGGGCCCTGAAGCTTTCTTT.

This clonotype has just a few counts. The chain links TRBV24-1 to TRBJ2-2; tentatively, D is TRBD1 (6 bases). V was clipped by 6 bases and J by 0 bases, with 16 bases between them. CDR1 is KGHDR, CDR2 SFDVKD, per germline. The CDR3 totals 17 residues. CDR3 amino acids: CATSLSDSLPNTGELFF. Here the CDR3 DNA reads TGTGCCACCAGTCTTTCGGACAGCCTACCGAACACCGGGGAGCTGTTTTTT.

The V call is TRBV6-6, the J call TRBJ2-4, with D possibly TRBD1 on 6 matching bases. Trimming left V 7 bases short and J 6 bases short, with 13 bases between. CDR3 length: 13 residues. Germline loops: CDR1 MNHNY, CDR2 SVGAGI (reference sequence). The CDR3 is CASTVLGGNIQYF. As DNA, the CDR3 is TGTGCCAGCACCGTCCTAGGGGGAAACATTCAGTACTTC.

CDR3 DNA sequence: TGCGCCAGCAGCTTGGCCGGGACGCCGCTGAGAGCGGGAGGGAGCTACGAGCAGTACTTC. It translates to CASSLAGTPLRAGGSYEQYF. The chain joins TRBV5-1 to TRBJ2-7, with 10 bases lining up with TRBD2. The germline CDR1 and CDR2 sequences are SGHRS and YFSETQ. V lost 0 bases and J lost 3; bases outside the gene matches: 18. This CDR3 spans 20 amino acids. The variable domain in full, completed from reference TRBV5-1 and TRBJ2-7, reads KAGVTQTPRYLIKTRGQQVTLSCSPISGHRSVSWYQQTPGQGLQFLFEYFSETQRNKGNFPGRFSGRQFSNSRSEMNVSTLELGDSALYLCASSLAGTPLRAGGSYEQYFGPGTRLTVT.

The sample holds many counts of this clonotype. The chain combines TRBV3-1 with TRBJ2-5; the match to TRBD2 covers 9 bases. V was clipped by 4 bases and J by 2 bases; unmatched bases: 14. This CDR3 contains 18 residues. Germline CDR1 and CDR2: LGHDT and YNNKEL (reference sequence). CDR3 DNA: TGTGCCAGCAGCCGAAAGCCCGGGGGTAGCGGGAGACAAGAGACCCAGTACTTC. Protein sequence: CASSRKPGGSGRQETQYF.

The gene calls are TRBV19 and TRBJ2-1; perhaps TRBD1 as D (6 bases). This CDR3 comprises 19 residues. V was shortened by 1 base and J by 0 bases, with 19 bases between the two germline ends. Germline loops: CDR1 LNHDA, CDR2 SQIVND (reference sequence). The CDR3 sequence is CASSIVIRGTSISYNEQFF. CDR3 coding DNA: TGTGCCAGTAGTATAGTGATAAGGGGGACCTCTATCTCCTACAATGAGCAGTTCTTC.

This clonotype was picked up a small number of times. The J gene is TRBJ2-7, the V gene TRBV5-1; 7 nucleotides align to TRBD1. The ends lost 4 bases at V and 3 bases at J; junction bases unmatched: 7. The V gene's germline CDR1 is SGHRS and CDR2 YFSETQ. The CDR3 length is 14 residues. The CDR3 sequence: CASSLQGDIYEQYF. The CDR3 DNA reads TGCGCCAGCAGCCTGCAGGGGGACATCTACGAGCAGTACTTC.

This clonotype was recorded a few times. J is TRBJ2-7 and V is TRBV5-1, with TRBD2 matching 8 bases. The trim removed 0 bases at V and 5 bases at J, leaving 7 bases unmatched. The CDR3 spans 15 residues. Per germline, CDR1 SGHRS and CDR2 YFSETQ. CDR3 in amino acids: CASSLGPGGTNEQYF. The CDR3 coding sequence is TGCGCCAGCAGCTTGGGTCCGGGGGGGACCAACGAGCAGTACTTC.

A few counts support this clonotype. The chain joins TRBV29-1 to TRBJ2-7; 9 nucleotides match TRBD1. This CDR3 is built from 12 residues. V shed 7 bases, J shed 6 bases, and the junction held 7 bases outside the gene matches. Germline lookup yields CDR1 SQVTM and CDR2 ANQGSEA. The CDR3 spells CSGKGQGSEQYF. In nucleotides, the CDR3 is TGCAGCGGTAAAGGACAGGGGAGCGAGCAGTACTTC.

The CDR3 is CASGSSTVSTYEQYF. CDR3 in DNA: TGTGCTAGTGGCTCCTCGACGGTCAGCACCTACGAGCAGTACTTC. The J gene is TRBJ2-7, the V gene TRBV12-5; the D is unclear. CDR3 length: 15 residues. Deletions cut 6 bases from V and 2 bases from J, with 17 bases between. Germline CDR1 and CDR2: LGHNT and FRNRAP.

This clonotype has more than one count but fewer than ten. The chain couples TRBV9 to TRBJ1-5; D is unresolved. Trimming removed 0 bases at V and 12 bases at J, with 19 bases between. This CDR3 is built from 15 residues. Germline loops: CDR1 SGDLS, CDR2 YYNGEE. The CDR3 sequence: CASSVGGSGPLLQHF. CDR3 DNA sequence: TGTGCCAGCAGCGTAGGGGGAAGCGGTCCTCTACTCCAGCATTTT.

This sequence joins TRBV6-1 and TRBJ1-6; D unresolved. The CDR3 contains 14 residues. With 6 bases removed from V and 1 base from J, the gap between germline ends came to 7 bases. Germline loops: CDR1 MNHNS, CDR2 SASEGT. The CDR3 loop is CASSLVSYNSPLHF. The CDR3 DNA is TGTGCCAGCAGCCTCGTGTCCTATAATTCACCCCTCCACTTT.

This clonotype was seen a handful of times. The chain couples TRBV11-2 to TRBJ2-1; 10 bases are shared with TRBD2. Germline CDR1 reads SGHAT; CDR2 reads FQNNGV. The J segment lost 6 bases and the V segment lost 5 bases, leaving 16 bases of the junction unmatched. The CDR3 contains 18 residues. CDR3 DNA: TGTGCCAGCAGCGCCCAAGGGACTAGCGTCGCCCTCGGCAATGAGCAGTTCTTC. The encoded protein is CASSAQGTSVALGNEQFF.

The chain links TRBV7-9 to TRBJ2-1, with TRBD2 identical over 8 bases. This CDR3 spans 14 amino acids. V was pared by 3 bases and J by 6 bases, with 4 bases of the junction left unmatched. Looked up from germline, CDR1 is SEHNR and CDR2 is FQNEAQ (reference sequence). The CDR3 bases are TGTGCCAGCAGCTTTGAACTAGCGGCCAATGAGCAGTTCTTC. Translation gives CASSFELAANEQFF.

This clonotype was seen only a few times. This chain links TRBV10-2 with TRBJ2-7, with TRBD1 matching 9 bases. The CDR3 contains 14 residues. V was pared by 2 bases and J by 2 bases, with 1 base of the junction left unmatched. Germline V CDR1 and CDR2: WSHSY, SAAADI. CDR3 nucleotides: TGCGCCAGCAGTGAGAGGGACAGGGCCTACGAGCAGTACTTC. Its protein product is CASSERDRAYEQYF.

The gene calls are TRBV29-1 and TRBJ2-3, with D unclear. Per the germline V gene, CDR1 is SQVTM and CDR2 is ANQGSEA. V was pared by 2 bases and J by 2 bases, with 8 bases between. The CDR3 runs 13 residues. The DNA for the CDR3 is TGCAGCGTTGAACCCAGGCTCACAGATACGCAGTATTTT. Translated: CSVEPRLTDTQYF.

This clonotype has only a few counts. The V gene is TRBV12-3 or TRBV12-4, the J gene TRBJ2-1, with 11 bases matching TRBD2. J gave up 14 bases and V 6 bases, and 15 bases lay outside the gene matches. CDR3 length equals 15 residues. The DNA of the CDR3 is TGTGCCAGCAGCCCACCGCCTCTAGCGGGAGGCCGAGAGTTCTTC. It codes for CASSPPPLAGGREFF.

The V call is TRBV3-1, the J call TRBJ1-2, with D perhaps matching TRBD1 (5 bases). Trimming stripped 8 bases from V and 4 bases from J, with 14 bases between. The CDR3 totals 13 residues. From germline, CDR1 is LGHDT and CDR2 YNNKEL (reference sequence). The CDR3 bases are TGTGCCAGCGGGACTCCAACGGGCTATGGCTACACCTTC. Protein product: CASGTPTGYGYTF.

Comments on this clonotype: The germline gene is not matched at one end of the junction; a read error may be the cause. CDR3 sequence: CASSLDRQTPILF. CDR3 in DNA: TGTGCCAGCAGCTTAGATCGTCAGACTCCGATTCTTTTT. The chain has TRBV7-9 and TRBJ2-3; D remains ambiguous. In germline, CDR1 is SEHNR, CDR2 FQNEAQ (reference sequence). This CDR3 has 13 amino acids.

This clonotype has just a few counts. The chain recombines TRBV20-1 with TRBJ2-2, with 7 bases aligning to TRBD1. With V trimmed by 2 bases and J by 1 base, 13 bases remained unmatched. Germline lookup yields CDR1 DFQATT and CDR2 SNEGSKA (reference sequence). The CDR3 covers 18 residues. The CDR3 DNA is TGCAGTGCTAGACCGGACAGGCCCCCCTCCCGGAACACCGGGGAGCTGTTTTTT. Translated: CSARPDRPPSRNTGELFF.